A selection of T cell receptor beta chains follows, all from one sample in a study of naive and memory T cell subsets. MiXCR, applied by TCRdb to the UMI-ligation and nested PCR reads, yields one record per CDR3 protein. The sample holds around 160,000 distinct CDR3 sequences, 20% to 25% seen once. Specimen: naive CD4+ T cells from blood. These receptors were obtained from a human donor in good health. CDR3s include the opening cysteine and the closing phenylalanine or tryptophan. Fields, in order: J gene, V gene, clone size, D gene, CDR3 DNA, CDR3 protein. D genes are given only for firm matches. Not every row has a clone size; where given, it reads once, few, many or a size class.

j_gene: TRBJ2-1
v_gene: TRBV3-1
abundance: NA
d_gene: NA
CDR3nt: TGTGCCAGCAGCCCGACCCCCTTTTCCTACAATGAGCAGTTCTTC
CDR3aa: CASSPTPFSYNEQFF

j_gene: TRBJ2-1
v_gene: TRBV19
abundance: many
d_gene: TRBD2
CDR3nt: TGTGCCAGTATAAGGTCGGGAGGTCACAATGAGCAGTTCTTC
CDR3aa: CASIRSGGHNEQFF

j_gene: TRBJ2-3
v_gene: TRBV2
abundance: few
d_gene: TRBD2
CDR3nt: TGTGCCAGCAGTGCGTCACTAGCGGATTGGACACGGGGAGATACGCAGTATTTT
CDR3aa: CASSASLADWTRGDTQYF

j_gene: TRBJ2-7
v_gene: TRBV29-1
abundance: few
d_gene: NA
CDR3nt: TGCAGCGTTGGACAGAACGAGCAGTACTTC
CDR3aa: CSVGQNEQYF

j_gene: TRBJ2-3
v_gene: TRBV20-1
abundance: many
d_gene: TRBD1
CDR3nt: TGCAGTGCCTGGACAGGGGGCACAGATACGCAGTATTTT
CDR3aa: CSAWTGGTDTQYF

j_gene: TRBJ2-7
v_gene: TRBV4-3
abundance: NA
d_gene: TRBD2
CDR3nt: TGCGCCAGCAGCCTGGGGACTAGCTTTTACTACGAGCAGTACTTC
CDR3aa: CASSLGTSFYYEQYF

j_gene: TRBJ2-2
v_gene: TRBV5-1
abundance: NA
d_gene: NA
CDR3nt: TGCGCCAGCAGACAACGTAACACCGGGGAGCTGTTTTTT
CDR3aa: CASRQRNTGELFF

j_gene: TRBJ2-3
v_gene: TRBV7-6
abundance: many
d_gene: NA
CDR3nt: TGTGCCAGCAGCTTAGCGCAAGATACGCAGTATTTT
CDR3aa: CASSLAQDTQYF

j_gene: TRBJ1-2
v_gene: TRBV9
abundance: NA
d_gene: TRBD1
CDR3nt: TGTGCCAGCAGCCCGATTTCCGGGACAGCGAAGGGCTACACCTTC
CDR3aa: CASSPISGTAKGYTF

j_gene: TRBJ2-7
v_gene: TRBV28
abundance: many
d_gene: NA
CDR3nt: TGTGCCAGCAGGTCCGTAGCAACCTACGAGCAGTACTTC
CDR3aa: CASRSVATYEQYF

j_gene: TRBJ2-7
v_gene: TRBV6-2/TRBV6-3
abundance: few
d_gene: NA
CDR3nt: TGTGCCAGCAGCCCCGATACCCCCTACGAGCAGTACTTC
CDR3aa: CASSPDTPYEQYF

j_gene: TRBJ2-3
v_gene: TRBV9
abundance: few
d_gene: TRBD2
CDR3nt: TGTGCCAGCAGCTTCGGGACTAGCGGGAGAACAGATACGCAGTATTTT
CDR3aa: CASSFGTSGRTDTQYF

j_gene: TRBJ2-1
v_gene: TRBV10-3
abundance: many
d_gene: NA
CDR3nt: TGTGCCATCAGTGAGGTGCATGATGAGCAGTTCTTC
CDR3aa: CAISEVHDEQFF

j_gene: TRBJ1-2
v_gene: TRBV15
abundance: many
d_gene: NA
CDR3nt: TGTGCCACCAGTCGCGGGCGGGAGGACTATGGCTACACCTTC
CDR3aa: CATSRGREDYGYTF

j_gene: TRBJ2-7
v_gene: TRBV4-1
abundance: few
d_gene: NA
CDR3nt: TGCGCCAGCAGCCCCCGCGGGACCGTTTCCTACGAGCAGTACTTC
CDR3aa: CASSPRGTVSYEQYF

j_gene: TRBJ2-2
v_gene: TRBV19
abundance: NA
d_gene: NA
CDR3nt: TGTGCCTCCCTATTGAGGGTCGGCCCCGGGGAGCTGTTTTTT
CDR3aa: CASLLRVGPGELFF

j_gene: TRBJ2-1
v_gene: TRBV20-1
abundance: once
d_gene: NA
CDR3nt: TGCAGTGCTAGAGAACTCGACCCGAACTCCTACAATGAGCAGTTCTTC
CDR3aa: CSARELDPNSYNEQFF

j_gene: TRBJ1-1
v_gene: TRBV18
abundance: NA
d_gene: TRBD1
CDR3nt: TGTGCCAGCTCACCACCAAGGACAGGGGGCCGGAGCACTGAAGCTTTCTTT
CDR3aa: CASSPPRTGGRSTEAFF

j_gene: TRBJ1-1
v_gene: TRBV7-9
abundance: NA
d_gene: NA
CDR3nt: TGTGCCAGCTCTCTGACAGAGACGACTGAAGCTTTCTTT
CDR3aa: CASSLTETTEAFF

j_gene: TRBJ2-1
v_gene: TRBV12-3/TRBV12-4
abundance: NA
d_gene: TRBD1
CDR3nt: TGTGCCAGCCACAGGGGACAGGGCAGGAATGAGCAGTTCTTC
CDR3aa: CASHRGQGRNEQFF

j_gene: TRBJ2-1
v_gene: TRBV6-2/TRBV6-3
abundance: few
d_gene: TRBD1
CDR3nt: TGTGCCAGCAGGAGGACAGGGGTGAATGAGCAGTTCTTC
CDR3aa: CASRRTGVNEQFF

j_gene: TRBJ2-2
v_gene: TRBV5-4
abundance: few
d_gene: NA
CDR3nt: TGTGCCAGCAGCTCACGACACGGGTCGAGGACCGGGGAGCTGTTTTTT
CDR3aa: CASSSRHGSRTGELFF

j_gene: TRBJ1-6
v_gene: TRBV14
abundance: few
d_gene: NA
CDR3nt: TGTGCCAGCAGCCAGTCAAGGCAGGATTATTCACCCCTCCACTTT
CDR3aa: CASSQSRQDYSPLHF

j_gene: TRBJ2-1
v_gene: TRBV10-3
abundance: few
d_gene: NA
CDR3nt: TGTGCCATCATGGATCCGGGAGCGGCCTACAATGAGCAGTTCTTC
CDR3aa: CAIMDPGAAYNEQFF

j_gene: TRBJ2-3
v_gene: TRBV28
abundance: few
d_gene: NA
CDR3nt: TGTGCCAGCAGTCGCCCGGCGGCGAGCACAGATACGCAGTATTTT
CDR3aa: CASSRPAASTDTQYF

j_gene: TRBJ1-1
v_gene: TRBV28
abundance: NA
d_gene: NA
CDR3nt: TGTGCCAGCGGTGCGGGGAACACTGAAGCTTTCTTT
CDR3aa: CASGAGNTEAFF

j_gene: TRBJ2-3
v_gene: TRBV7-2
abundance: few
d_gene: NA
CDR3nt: TGTGCCAGCAGCTATGGTCGCGGGGCTAGCACAGATACGCAGTATTTT
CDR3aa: CASSYGRGASTDTQYF

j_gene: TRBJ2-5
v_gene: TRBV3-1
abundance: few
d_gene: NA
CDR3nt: TGTGCCAGCAGCCAGTTAGGACGGGAGATCCAAGAGACCCAGTACTTC
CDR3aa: CASSQLGREIQETQYF

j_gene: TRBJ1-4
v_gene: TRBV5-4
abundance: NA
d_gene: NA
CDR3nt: TGTGCCAGCAGCTTGGGCCGGAAGAATGAAAAACTGTTTTTT
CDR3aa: CASSLGRKNEKLFF

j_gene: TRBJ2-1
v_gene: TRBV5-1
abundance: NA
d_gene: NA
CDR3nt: TGCGCCAGCAGCCCAGTAGCGGAAGTTTACAATGAGCAGTTCTTC
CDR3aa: CASSPVAEVYNEQFF

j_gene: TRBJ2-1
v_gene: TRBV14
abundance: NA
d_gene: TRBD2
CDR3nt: TGTGCCAGCAGCCGCGAACTAGCGACTGAGCAGTTCTTC
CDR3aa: CASSRELATEQFF

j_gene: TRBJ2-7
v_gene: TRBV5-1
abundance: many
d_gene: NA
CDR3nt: TGCGCCAGCAGCTCCTACTCCTACGAGCAGTACTTC
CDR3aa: CASSSYSYEQYF

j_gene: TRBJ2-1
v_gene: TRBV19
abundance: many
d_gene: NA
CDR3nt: TGTGCCAGTAGTAAAAGCGGAAATTACAATGAGCAGTTCTTC
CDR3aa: CASSKSGNYNEQFF

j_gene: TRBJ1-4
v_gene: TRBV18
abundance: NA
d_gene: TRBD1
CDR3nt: TGTGCCAGCGGACAGGGGAGGACTAATGAAAAACTGTTTTTT
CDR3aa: CASGQGRTNEKLFF

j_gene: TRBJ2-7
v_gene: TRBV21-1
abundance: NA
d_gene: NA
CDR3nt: TGTGCCAGCAGCAAAGCGCAGTCCTACGAGCAGTACTTC
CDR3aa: CASSKAQSYEQYF

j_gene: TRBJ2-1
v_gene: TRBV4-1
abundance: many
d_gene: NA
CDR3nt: TGCGCCAGCAGCCAAAGCGCCCGCGGGCTTTCTCTTATGAATGAGCAGTTCTTC
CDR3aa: CASSQSARGLSLMNEQFF

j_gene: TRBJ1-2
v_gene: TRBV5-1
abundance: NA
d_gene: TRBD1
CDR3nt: TGCGCCAGCAGCTTGGCAGGGACAGGGGCGAATAACTATGGCTACACCTTC
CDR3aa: CASSLAGTGANNYGYTF